The clone carrying this T cell receptor (beta chain) was found many times. Its target is not known. This CDR3 spans 17 amino acids. In germline, CDR1 is MNHEY, CDR2 SVGEGT. Trimming at V came to 2 bases and at J to 6 bases, leaving 12 bases not matched to a gene. CDR3-region Arm-PCR and iRepertoire HTBI primers produced the TCR beta libraries. TCRdb independently ran MiXCR on the multiplex PCR reads; one entry per CDR3 protein. The table shows about 470,000 distinct CDR3 sequences, with 20% to 25% occurring only once. The sample originates from a study of regulatory T cells in long-lasting Graves disease. Findings of the study overall: Persistent disease was characterized by preferential usage of TRBV28, TRBJ1-2 and TRBJ2-5. Persistent Graves' patients showed a TCR diversity that was lower than that of newly diagnosed ones.

The time point was: persistent/refractory GD, antithyroid drugs over 5 years with positive TRAb. RNA isolated from PBMCs was used to make the TCR library. Peripheral blood, around 9.7 milliliters per patient, was collected in EDTA tubes. The sample consisted of peripheral blood mononuclear cells (PBMCs), taken when the disease was refractory, from a patient treated with antithyroid drugs. The rearrangement links TRBV6-2 or TRBV6-3 to TRBJ2-4; 8 bases map to TRBD1. The sequence was collected from a female donor with Graves disease. CDR3 loop: CASSYPRTGNERNIQYF. The CDR3 DNA sequence: TGTGCCAGCAGTTACCCTCGGACAGGGAATGAGAGAAACATTCAGTACTTC.